The entry below describes one T cell receptor (beta chain). This clonotype was detected only a few times. No cognate antigen has been identified for it. It has no much larger one-base neighbor in the sample; base qualities were not kept. These data originate in a study of response to subunit inactivated influenza vaccine (dated by TCRdb to 2016 to 2019). For context, the study as a whole: Deep quantitative T cell receptor repertoire profiling was used in the study to track responses to a trivalent subunit inactivated influenza vaccine.

Library method: RT-PCR. TCRdb names Illumina HiSeq 2500 as the instrument used. Starting from the raw public reads, TCRdb applied fastp trimming at Q25, assembled clones with MiXCR and retained in-frame beta chains. One record per CDR3 amino acid sequence lists the most common genes and DNA. This sample lists about 580,000 distinct CDR3 sequences; approximately 15% were detected once. The biggest ten clones account for over 8.5% of the sample. The CDR3 starts with the cysteine, ends with the phenylalanine, and has 15 residues. The entry retains the CDR3 DNA only, 45 bases that are in frame from base 1. The V end loses 1 base and the J end loses 0 bases, and a stretch of 12 bases separates them. The germline V gene (reference sequence) supplies CDR1 DFQATT and CDR2 SNEGSKA. General conclusions and limits of the study: According to the authors, only a limited number of new T cells may be recruited by each seasonal influenza vaccination.

This TCR came from a man aged 45-65 years who received an inactivated influenza vaccine. Donor details come from another sample of the same person, matched by shared clones. The sequenced sample was PBMCs from blood, obtained approximately 13 days after vaccination. The V and J segments used are TRBV20-1 and TRBJ1-1; a tentative D call is TRBD1 (6 bases match). The DNA sequence reads TGCAGTGCTAGAGTACCCGGACAGCTGAACACTGAAGCTTTCTTT. Protein translation: CSARVPGQLNTEAFF.